This T cell receptor beta chain was documented in a study of T cells in Graves' hyperthyroidism and ophthalmopathy. Overall study results and limits: Separation of ophthalmopathy from stable hyperthyroidism was achieved by a 13 V-J model. The model's output predicted ophthalmopathy at a median of 6.5 months prior to onset.

This clonotype was detected only a few times. Its antigen is unknown. Authors of the study amplified TCR beta CDR3 regions from RNA transcripts. The HTBI primer set was used in a first-round RT-PCR of the TCR CDR3. One entry per CDR3 protein, called by TCRdb with MiXCR from the multiplex PCR reads. The profile shows a few hundred thousand distinct CDR3 sequences, 12% to 15% of them singletons. Diagnoses were established using clinical symptoms, serum thyroxine and TRAb, thyroid ultrasound and orbital computed tomography. PBMCs were obtained from about 9 ml fresh peripheral blood. The CDR3 length is 14 residues. V was pared by 6 bases and J by 12 bases, with 21 bases between. Germline loops: CDR1 MNHNS, CDR2 SASEGT.

This TCR was sampled from a woman in her sixties with Graves' ophthalmopathy. The gene calls are TRBV6-1 and TRBJ2-1, with a possible D match to TRBD1 (5 bases). Material for sequencing was blood. CDR3: CASRITIYGAVQFF. The CDR3 bases are TGTGCCAGCAGGATAACTATATATGGGGCGGTGCAGTTCTTC.